This T cell receptor beta chain was identified during a study of blood T cell repertoires in COVID-19. In germline, CDR1 is SGHVS, CDR2 FNYEAQ. Between the trimmed V and J ends, which lost 5 bases and 5 bases, there was a span of 10 bases. The CDR3 runs 13 residues. Sequencing was performed with immunoSEQ multiplex PCR; in TCRdb, only in-frame clones are kept and a portion is missing. The top ten clones hold approximately 40% of a sample with approximately 64,000 clones, roughly 88% of them seen once. The chain links TRBV7-6 to TRBJ2-1, with D possibly matching TRBD2 (6 bases). This TCR was sampled from a woman in her sixties with COVID-19, enrolled during active disease. The specimen was peripheral blood. Written as DNA, the CDR3 is TGTGCCAGCAGCGAAGGCGGGGACAATGAGCAGTTCTTC. It translates to CASSEGGDNEQFF.